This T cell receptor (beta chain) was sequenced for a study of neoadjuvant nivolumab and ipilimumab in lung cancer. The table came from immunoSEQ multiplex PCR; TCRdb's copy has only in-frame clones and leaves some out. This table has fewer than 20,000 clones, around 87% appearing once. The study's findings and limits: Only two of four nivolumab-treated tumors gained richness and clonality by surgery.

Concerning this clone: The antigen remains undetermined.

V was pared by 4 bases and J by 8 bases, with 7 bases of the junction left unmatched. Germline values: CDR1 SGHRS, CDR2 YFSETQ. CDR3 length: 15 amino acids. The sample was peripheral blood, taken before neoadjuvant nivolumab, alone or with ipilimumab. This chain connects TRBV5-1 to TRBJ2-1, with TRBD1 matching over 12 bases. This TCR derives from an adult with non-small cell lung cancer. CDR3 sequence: CASSLGQGARHEQFF. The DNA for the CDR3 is TGCGCCAGCAGCCTGGGACAGGGGGCGAGGCATGAGCAGTTCTTC.